These T cell receptor beta chains were read from a single sample in a study of shared clonotypes between healthy human individuals. TCRdb's table, derived via immunoSEQ multiplex PCR, lists solely in-frame clones and lacks some. The data show 2 million to 2.5 million clones, roughly 91% seen once. The sample consisted of naive CD8+ T cells from PBMCs. These receptors came from a man in his late teens or twenties in good health. Some clones in this sample may be carry-over from other donors' samples. CDR3s include the opening cysteine and the closing phenylalanine or tryptophan. The D gene is left open where the match is weak. Clone size is stated in some rows and not others, as once, few, many or a class when expanded.

j_gene | abundance | d_gene | v_gene | CDR3nt | CDR3aa
TRBJ2-5 | - | - | TRBV19 | TGTGCCAGTACCTCCTCAGGAGAGACCCAGTACTTC | CASTSSGETQYF
TRBJ2-1 | - | TRBD2 | TRBV27 | TGTGCCAGCAGTTTTCTTGGCGGGAGCCCCTCGGATGAGCAGTTCTTC | CASSFLGGSPSDEQFF
TRBJ1-2 | - | - | TRBV29-1 | TGCAGCGTTGAAGCTTGGTCAGGGAAAACTAACTATGGCTACACCTTC | CSVEAWSGKTNYGYTF
TRBJ2-7 | - | - | TRBV27 | TGTGCCAGCGCGACCAGGGGGACTAGTGGCTCCTACGAGCAGTACTTC | CASATRGTSGSYEQYF
TRBJ2-7 | - | - | TRBV30 | TGTGCCTGGATCGAGTCCCCGTACGAGCAGTACTTC | CAWIESPYEQYF
TRBJ2-7 | - | TRBD2 | TRBV9 | TGTGCCAGCAGCGCACTAGCGGGAGGTCACGAGCAGTACTTC | CASSALAGGHEQYF
TRBJ1-2 | - | - | TRBV5-1 | TGCGCCAGCAGCTACGGGTCGGAAAACTATGGCTACACCTTC | CASSYGSENYGYTF
TRBJ2-1 | - | TRBD2 | TRBV19 | TGTGCCAGTAGTAGGGGGGAGGGAGATGAGCAGTTCTTC | CASSRGEGDEQFF
TRBJ2-7 | once | TRBD1 | TRBV19 | TGTGCCAGTGCCCTCACCCGGGACAGCTCCTACGAGCAGTACTTC | CASALTRDSSYEQYF
TRBJ1-2 | - | - | TRBV11-2 | TGTGCCCTCGCGGCGACGGTCTATGGCTACACCTTC | CALAATVYGYTF
TRBJ2-7 | - | TRBD2 | TRBV28 | TGTGCCAGCAGTCCACGACTAGCGGGAGGGCCGTCCCAGCAGTACTTC | CASSPRLAGGPSQQYF
TRBJ1-1 | - | - | TRBV5-6 | TGTGCCAGCAGCTCCTTCAGGGGAGGGAACACTGAAGCTTTCTTT | CASSSFRGGNTEAFF